A single sample is the source of the 14 T cell receptor beta chains below, sequenced in a study of response to subunit inactivated influenza vaccine. TCRdb processed the RT-PCR reads anew with MiXCR; each CDR3 protein has one entry. This table has about 480,000 distinct CDR3 sequences, over 10% appearing once. Sequencing was performed on PBMCs from blood, taken about 40 days after vaccination. The receptors derive from a man between 50 and 59 years old who received an inactivated influenza vaccine.

This sequence joins TRBV28 and TRBJ2-7; TRBD1 matches 9 bases. With V trimmed by 3 bases and J by 9 bases, 9 bases remained unmatched. Per germline, CDR1 MDHEN and CDR2 SYDVKM. The CDR3 length is 14 residues. In DNA form, the CDR3 reads TGTGCCAGCAGTTTGGGGGGACAGGGCACTGGGCAGTACTTC. It encodes CASSLGGQGTGQYF. The full variable domain, rest sourced from reference TRBV28 and TRBJ2-7, is DVKVTQSSRYLVKRTGEKVFLECVQDMDHENMFWYRQDPGLGLRLIYFSYDVKMKEKGDIPEGYSVSREKKERFSLILESASTNQTSMYLCASSLGGQGTGQYFGPGTRLTVT.

The gene calls are TRBV7-9 and TRBJ2-2; D possibly corresponds to TRBD2 (5 bases). The CDR3 sequence is 16 residues long. Trimming removed 4 bases from V and 0 bases from J, with 12 bases in between. The germline V gene encodes CDR1 SEHNR and CDR2 FQNEAQ (reference sequence). CDR3 sequence: CASSSTRGPNTGELFF. The DNA of the CDR3 is TGTGCCAGCAGCTCCACTCGGGGTCCGAACACCGGGGAGCTGTTTTTT.

The rearrangement uses TRBV11-2 and TRBJ2-3; D gene uncertain. In germline, CDR1 is SGHAT, CDR2 FQNNGV. The V end lost 1 base, the J end lost 0 bases, and 8 bases lay between the germline ends. This CDR3 has 15 residues. The CDR3 DNA sequence: TGTGCCAGCAGCTTAGTACAGACTAGCACAGATACGCAGTATTTT. Translated: CASSLVQTSTDTQYF.

The chain joins TRBV24-1 to TRBJ2-7, with TRBD2 as a possible D gene (5 bases). The CDR3 length is 18 residues. Germline V gene data show CDR1 as KGHDR and CDR2 as SFDVKD. V lost 0 bases and J lost 2, with 19 bases in between. CDR3 coding DNA: TGTGCCACCAGTGATTTGCCGAATTATGAACGGGATCCCTACGAGCAGTACTTC. Translation: CATSDLPNYERDPYEQYF.

The V call is TRBV28, the J call TRBJ2-5, with TRBD2 identical over 9 bases. The V gene end was trimmed by 4 bases and the J gene end by 5 bases; junction bases not matched to a gene: 5. In germline, CDR1 is MDHEN, CDR2 SYDVKM. The CDR3 loop spans 14 amino acids. The CDR3: CASSWREGGETQYF. In DNA, the CDR3 is TGTGCCAGCAGTTGGCGGGAGGGTGGGGAGACCCAGTACTTC. The full variable domain, in which reference TRBV28 and TRBJ2-5 provide the parts outside the CDR3, is DVKVTQSSRYLVKRTGEKVFLECVQDMDHENMFWYRQDPGLGLRLIYFSYDVKMKEKGDIPEGYSVSREKKERFSLILESASTNQTSMYLCASSWREGGETQYFGPGTRLLVL.

CDR3 nucleotide sequence: TGTGCCAGCAGCCCCGGGGGGGCAGGTACCTACAATGAGCAGTTCTTC. Translated: CASSPGGAGTYNEQFF. V gene TRBV5-4 combines with J gene TRBJ2-1; 8 bases agree with TRBD2. Trimming cost V 4 bases and J 2 bases; bases outside gene matches: 8. Germline V lookup: CDR1 SGHNT, CDR2 YYREEE (reference sequence). The CDR3 runs 16 residues.

The gene calls are TRBV27 and TRBJ2-3; weak D call: TRBD2 (5 bases). CDR1 and CDR2 (germline): MNHEY, SMNVEV (reference sequence). The CDR3 contains 16 residues. Trimming stripped 5 bases from V and 1 base from J, with 16 bases between. CDR3 coding DNA: TGTGCCAGCAGTGCCTTGGTTTCAGCGGGCACAGATACGCAGTATTTT. Residues: CASSALVSAGTDTQYF.

This sequence joins TRBV7-9 and TRBJ2-7, with 8 bases matching TRBD1. V gave up 6 bases and J gave up 4 bases; unmatched junction bases: 5. CDR3 length equals 13 residues. Germline assignment: CDR1 SEHNR and CDR2 FQNEAQ (reference sequence). The CDR3 reads CASRDRERYEQYF. The CDR3 bases are TGTGCCAGCAGGGACAGGGAACGATACGAGCAGTACTTC. Using reference TRBV7-9 and TRBJ2-7 for the parts outside the CDR3, the full variable domain is DTGVSQNPRHKITKRGQNVTFRCDPISEHNRLYWYRQTLGQGPEFLTYFQNEAQLEKSRLLSDRFSAERPKGSFSTLEIQRTEQGDSAMYLCASRDRERYEQYFGPGTRLTVT.

The chain links TRBV28 to TRBJ2-7, with 7 nucleotides matching TRBD2. After removal of 2 bases from V and 3 bases from J, the junction contained 7 bases not matched to a gene. CDR3 size: 15 residues. Germline-derived CDR1 and CDR2 are MDHEN and SYDVKM. CDR3 loop: CASSLRLAVNYEQYF. DNA for the CDR3: TGTGCCAGCAGTTTACGTCTAGCGGTGAACTACGAGCAGTACTTC. Full variable domain (missing parts from reference TRBV28 and TRBJ2-7): DVKVTQSSRYLVKRTGEKVFLECVQDMDHENMFWYRQDPGLGLRLIYFSYDVKMKEKGDIPEGYSVSREKKERFSLILESASTNQTSMYLCASSLRLAVNYEQYFGPGTRLTVT.

This clonotype was counted a few times. The chain has TRBV9 and TRBJ2-1; D is possibly TRBD1 or TRBD2 (5 bases each). Germline lookup yields CDR1 SGDLS and CDR2 YYNGEE. The germline V and J ends were trimmed by 0 bases and 1 base, with 11 bases remaining between them. CDR3 length equals 16 residues. In DNA, the CDR3 is TGTGCCAGCAGCGTAGCGGGACGGAGGTCCTACAATGAGCAGTTCTTC. Translated, it gives CASSVAGRRSYNEQFF.

This clonotype was counted only a few times. The gene calls are TRBV20-1 and TRBJ2-1; 10 nucleotides match TRBD2. The CDR3 loop spans 18 amino acids. The V gene's germline CDR1 is DFQATT and CDR2 SNEGSKA (reference sequence). Trimming removed 1 base from V and 4 bases from J; junction bases left unmatched: 13. The CDR3 protein is CSARGTPSSGREYNEQFF. The CDR3 region has the DNA TGCAGTGCTAGAGGAACACCCTCGAGCGGGAGGGAATACAATGAGCAGTTCTTC.

This clonotype occurred a few times. The J gene is TRBJ2-4, the V gene TRBV6-2 or TRBV6-3; 12 bases are a match to TRBD2. Trimming cost V 2 bases and J 8 bases; bases outside gene matches: 19. Looked up from germline, CDR1 is MNHEY and CDR2 is SVGEGT. The CDR3 spans 20 residues. CDR3 amino acids: CASSYPMTSGSYTVGDIQYF. The CDR3 DNA sequence: TGTGCCAGCAGTTACCCAATGACTAGCGGGAGCTATACGGTCGGGGACATTCAGTACTTC.

In its sample, this clonotype was seen a few times. The chain couples TRBV15 to TRBJ1-2; D is ambiguous. CDR1 is LNHNV and CDR2 is YYDKDF in the germline V gene (reference sequence). The length of the CDR3 is 15 residues. The V and J ends lost 5 bases and 3 bases respectively, with 16 bases between them. In DNA, the CDR3 is TGTGCCACCAGCGGGGTTTCAGGTGGTGACTATGGCTACACCTTC. This encodes CATSGVSGGDYGYTF. The full variable domain, its missing parts supplied by reference TRBV15 and TRBJ1-2, is DAMVIQNPRYQVTQFGKPVTLSCSQTLNHNVMYWYQQKSSQAPKLLFHYYDKDFNNEADTPDNFQSRRPNTSFCFLDIRSPGLGDTAMYLCATSGVSGGDYGYTFGSGTRLTVV.

V and J are TRBV7-8 and TRBJ2-6, with 9 nucleotides matching TRBD2. Losses at the gene ends were 2 bases for V and 0 bases for J; bases not matched to a gene: 8. The germline CDR1 and CDR2 sequences are SGHVS and FQNEAQ. The CDR3 consists of 19 residues. In DNA form, the CDR3 reads TGTGCCAGCAGCTTACGTTGGCCTAGCGGGGACTCTGGGGCCAACGTCCTGACTTTC. It specifies CASSLRWPSGDSGANVLTF. Variable domain in full (rest from reference TRBV7-8 and TRBJ2-6): GAGVSQSPRYKVAKRGQDVALRCDPISGHVSLFWYQQALGQGPEFLTYFQNEAQLDKSGLPSDRFFAERPEGSVSTLKIQRTQQEDSAVYLCASSLRWPSGDSGANVLTFGAGSRLTVL.